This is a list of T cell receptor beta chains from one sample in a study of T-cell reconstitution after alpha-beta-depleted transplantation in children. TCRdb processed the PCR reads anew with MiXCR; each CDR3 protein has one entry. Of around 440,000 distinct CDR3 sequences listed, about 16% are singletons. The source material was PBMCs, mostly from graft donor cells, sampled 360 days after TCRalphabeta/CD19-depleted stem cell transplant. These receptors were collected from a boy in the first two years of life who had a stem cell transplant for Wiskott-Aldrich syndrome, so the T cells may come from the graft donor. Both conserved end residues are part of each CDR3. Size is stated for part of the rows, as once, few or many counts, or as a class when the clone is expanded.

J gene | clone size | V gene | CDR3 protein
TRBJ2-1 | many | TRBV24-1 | CATSESGFPGEQFF
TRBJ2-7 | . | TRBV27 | CASSLSRPGSYEQYF
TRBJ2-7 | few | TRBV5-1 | CASSLGGRSSYEQYF
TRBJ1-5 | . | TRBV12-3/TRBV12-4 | CASSLVQPSDQPQHF
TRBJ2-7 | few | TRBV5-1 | CASRRGEPYEQYF
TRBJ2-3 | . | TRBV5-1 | CASRSSNTDTQYF
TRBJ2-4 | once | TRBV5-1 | CASSAASGSENIQYF
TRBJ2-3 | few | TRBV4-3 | CASSQRREADTQYF
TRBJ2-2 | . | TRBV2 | CASSEGGKGTGELFF
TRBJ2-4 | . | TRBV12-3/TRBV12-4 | CASSFVARPAKNIQYF
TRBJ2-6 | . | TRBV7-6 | CASSVRVLSGANVLTF
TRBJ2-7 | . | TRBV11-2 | CASRRGDRESNEQYF
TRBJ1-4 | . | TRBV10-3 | CAISATGTGEEKLFF
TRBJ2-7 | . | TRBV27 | CASSFYRVGEQYF
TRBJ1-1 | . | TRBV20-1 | CSAGDGNTEAFF
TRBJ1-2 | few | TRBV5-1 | CASSLQGASYGYTF
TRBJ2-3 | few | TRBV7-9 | CASSPTGERSTDTQYF
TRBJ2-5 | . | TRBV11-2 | CASSQPGLAGSLSKTQYF
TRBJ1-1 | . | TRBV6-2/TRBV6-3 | CASSYRAGRENTEAFF
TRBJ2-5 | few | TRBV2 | CASSFPTPGSKGQETQYF
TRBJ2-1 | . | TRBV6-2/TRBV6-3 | CASSRGGALNEQFF
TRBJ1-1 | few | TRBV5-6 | CASSSTGGKTEAFF
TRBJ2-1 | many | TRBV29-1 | CSVRSGRSSYNEQFF
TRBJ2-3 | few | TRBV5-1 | CASSLALATDTQYF